A selection of T cell receptor beta chains follows, all from one sample in a study of blood T cell repertoires in COVID-19. The assay was immunoSEQ multiplex PCR, and TCRdb's table has in-frame clones only and misses some. The data show some 330,000 clones, with under 85% seen just once and less than 6% held by the top ten. Sequencing input: PBMCs or T cells enriched from blood (not recorded which). The receptors here all came from a woman between 50 and 59 years old who had recovered from COVID-19. CDR3s include the opening cysteine and the closing phenylalanine or tryptophan. A D gene is named only where the DNA matches it firmly. Not every row has a clone size; where given, it reads once, few, many or a size class.

V	J	length	D	size	DNA	CDR3
TRBV6-5	TRBJ1-2	14	TRBD1	once	TGTGCCAGCCGCGAACAGGGGGACCCTATTGGCTACACCTTC	CASREQGDPIGYTF
TRBV7-9	TRBJ1-2	16	.	few	TGTGCCAGCAGCCCCCGACAGTACGCGGGGACCTATGGCTACACCTTC	CASSPRQYAGTYGYTF
TRBV13	TRBJ2-2	16	.	.	TGTGCCAGCAGCTTAGGAGCAACAGCCAACACCGGGGAGCTGTTTTTT	CASSLGATANTGELFF
TRBV4-1	TRBJ1-1	12	TRBD1	.	TGCGCCAGCAGTTCAGGGGGCACTGAAGCTTTCTTT	CASSSGGTEAFF
TRBV11-2	TRBJ1-3	14	.	.	TGTGCCAGCAGCGCAGACAGTTACGGAAACACCATATATTTT	CASSADSYGNTIYF
TRBV5-1	TRBJ2-1	13	TRBD1	.	TGCGCCAGCAGCCAGACAGGGATGATTGAGCAGTTCTTC	CASSQTGMIEQFF
TRBV18	TRBJ1-3	15	.	.	TGTGCCAGCTCACCGGCGGGGGACTCTGGAAACACCATATATTTT	CASSPAGDSGNTIYF
TRBV19	TRBJ2-1	11	.	few	TGTGCCAGTACCAGCTACAATGAGCAGTTCTTC	CASTSYNEQFF
TRBV27	TRBJ2-5	12	.	.	TGTGCCAGCGGCTTTAACCAAGAGACCCAGTACTTC	CASGFNQETQYF
TRBV13	TRBJ2-3	12	.	once	TGTGCCAGCAGCCTTGTTTCAGATACGCAGTATTTT	CASSLVSDTQYF
TRBV9	TRBJ2-1	16	.	.	TGTGCCAGCAGCGTATTCCCGGGTGGCTCCTACAATGAGCAGTTCTTC	CASSVFPGGSYNEQFF
TRBV7-2	TRBJ2-3	16	TRBD2	.	TGTGCCAGCAGCTTAGTTAGCGGGAGCGTAACAGATACGCAGTATTTT	CASSLVSGSVTDTQYF
TRBV11-3	TRBJ2-7	14	.	once	TGTGCCAGCAGCTTGCACAGGGAAAACGGGGAGCAGTACTTC	CASSLHRENGEQYF
TRBV28	TRBJ1-1	16	TRBD1	.	TGTGCCAGCAGCCAAAATCCCGGGACAGGGGGGCCTGAAGCTTTCTTT	CASSQNPGTGGPEAFF
TRBV15	TRBJ1-2	14	TRBD1	.	TGTGCCACCAGCACCCAGACAGGGATCGGTGGCTACACCTTC	CATSTQTGIGGYTF